The source of this T cell receptor (beta chain) is a study of Ad26.COV2.S vaccination and SARS-CoV-2 variants. Study background: Ad26.COV2.S given intramuscularly, once or twice 56 days apart. Points from the study as a whole: Among vaccine recipients, spike-specific TCR breadth exceeded that of placebo recipients.

Specified treatment: roughly 20 received Ad26.COV2.S at low or high dose, single or two shots; about 5 received placebo; per-sample allocation not given. Sampling was done on day 63 after the first vaccine or placebo injection. An 18-55-year-old adult in Boston served as donor. Notes on this clone: Its antigen is still unknown.

J lost 1 base, V lost 7 bases, and 3 bases had no gene match. This CDR3 has 13 residues. Profiled with immunoSEQ multiplex PCR; TCRdb holds only in-frame clones, not every one. The repertoire holds around 300,000 clones, with 75% to 90% as singletons. The source is a person aged 18-60 years who received the Ad26.COV2.S COVID-19 vaccine or a placebo. The chain combines TRBV23-1 with TRBJ1-1; TRBD1 aligns across 7 bases. TRBV23-1 is treated as an ORF (open reading frame) with a function not yet certain. Specimen: peripheral blood, collected in a trial of Ad26.COV2.S vaccine versus placebo. The CDR3 spells CASTRTGNTEAFF. The DNA of the CDR3 is TGCGCCAGCACCCGGACAGGGAACACTGAAGCTTTCTTT.